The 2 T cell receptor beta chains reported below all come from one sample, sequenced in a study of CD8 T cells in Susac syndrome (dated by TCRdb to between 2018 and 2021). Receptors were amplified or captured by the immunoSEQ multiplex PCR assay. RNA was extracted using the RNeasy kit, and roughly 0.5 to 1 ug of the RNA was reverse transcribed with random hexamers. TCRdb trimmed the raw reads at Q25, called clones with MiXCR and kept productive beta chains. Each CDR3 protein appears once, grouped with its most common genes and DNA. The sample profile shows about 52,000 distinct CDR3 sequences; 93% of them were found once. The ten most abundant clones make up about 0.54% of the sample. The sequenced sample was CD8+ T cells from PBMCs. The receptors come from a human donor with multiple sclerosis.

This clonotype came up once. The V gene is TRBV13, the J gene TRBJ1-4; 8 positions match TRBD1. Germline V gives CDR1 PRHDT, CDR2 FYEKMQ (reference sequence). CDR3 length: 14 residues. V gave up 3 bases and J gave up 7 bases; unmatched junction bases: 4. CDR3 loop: CASSFQGAGEKLFF. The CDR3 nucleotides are TGTGCCAGCAGCTTCCAGGGGGCGGGTGAAAAACTGTTTTTT.

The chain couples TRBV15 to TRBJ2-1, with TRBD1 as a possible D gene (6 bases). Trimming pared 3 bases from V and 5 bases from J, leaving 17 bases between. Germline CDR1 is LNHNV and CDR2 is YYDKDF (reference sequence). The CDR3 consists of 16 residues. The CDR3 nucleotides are TGTGCCACCAGCAGTTTCAGGGGATCCCCACACAATGAGCAGTTCTTC. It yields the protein CATSSFRGSPHNEQFF.